The next 12 T cell receptor beta chains were all read from a single sample in a study of Graves' ophthalmopathy and Graves' hyperthyroidism. CDR3 regions of TCR beta were amplified from RNA transcripts. RT-PCR in the first round used HTBI primers; a second-round multiplex PCR followed. TCRdb re-analysed the multiplex PCR reads in MiXCR, keeping a single row per CDR3 protein. The sample contains 150,000 to 200,000 distinct CDR3 sequences, roughly 36% of which appear only once. The sequencing input was peripheral blood. The receptors originated from a man under 40 with Graves' ophthalmopathy.

V and J are TRBV4-1 and TRBJ2-7; no firm D call. V dropped 4 bases and J dropped 6 bases, with 16 bases sitting between them. CDR1 is MGHRA, CDR2 YSYEKL, per germline. The CDR3 has 14 amino acids. The DNA for the CDR3 is TGCGCCAGCAGCCTATCCGACGGTACGGTCGAGCAGTACTTC. This translates into CASSLSDGTVEQYF.

This clonotype was counted at least ten times. The CDR3 sequence: CASSFRGRNTEAFF. The CDR3, as DNA: TGTGCCAGCAGCTTCAGGGGGAGGAACACTGAAGCTTTCTTT. The chain links TRBV5-6 to TRBJ1-1; 7 positions match TRBD1. The germline V gene has CDR1 SGHDT and CDR2 YYEEEE. The CDR3 length is 14 residues. After removal of 2 bases from V and 1 base from J, the junction contained 2 bases not matched to a gene. Variable domain in full (rest from reference TRBV5-6 and TRBJ1-1): DAGVTQSPTHLIKTRGQQVTLRCSPKSGHDTVSWYQQALGQGPQFIFQYYEEEERQRGNFPDRFSGHQFPNYSSELNVNALLLGDSALYLCASSFRGRNTEAFFGQGTRLTVV.

In nucleotides, the CDR3 is TGTGCCTGGAGTATTAGGGGGACGGAGTACTTC. Translation: CAWSIRGTEYF. The rearrangement links TRBV30 to TRBJ2-7; possibly TRBD1 for D (6 bases). The CDR3 is 11 residues long. V dropped 2 bases and J dropped 11 bases, with 13 bases sitting between them. Germline V lookup: CDR1 GTSNPN, CDR2 SVGIG (reference sequence).

The gene calls are TRBV27 and TRBJ1-5; no clear D gene. The germline V gene encodes CDR1 MNHEY and CDR2 SMNVEV (reference sequence). The CDR3 is 16 residues long. With 5 bases removed from V and 2 bases from J, the gap between germline ends came to 16 bases. The CDR3 loop is CASSANTVNGNQPQHF. The CDR3 DNA reads as TGTGCCAGCAGTGCGAATACAGTAAACGGCAATCAGCCCCAGCATTTT.

There are many counts of this clonotype. The chain joins TRBV2 to TRBJ1-1; 7 bases agree with TRBD1. This CDR3 region has 11 residues. With 8 bases clipped from V and 8 bases from J, the junction kept 5 bases outside the gene matches. The germline gives CDR1 SNHLY, CDR2 FYNNEI. CDR3: CASAPGQEAFF. The CDR3 nucleotides read TGTGCCAGCGCACCGGGACAGGAAGCTTTCTTT.

This clonotype came up many times. The chain links TRBV28 to TRBJ2-2; TRBD1 matches 7 bases. Germline V gene lookup returns CDR1 MDHEN and CDR2 SYDVKM. V lost 8 bases, J lost 6 bases, and 9 bases stayed unmatched. The CDR3 has 14 residues. The CDR3 here is CASQTGTAAGELFF. The CDR3 nucleotides are TGTGCCAGCCAGACAGGGACAGCGGCCGGGGAGCTGTTTTTT.

V usage is TRBV30 and J usage is TRBJ1-1, with a tentative D call TRBD1 (5 bases). Germline CDR1 GTSNPN, CDR2 SVGIG (reference sequence). CDR3 size: 10 residues. Between the trimmed V and J ends, which lost 4 bases and 6 bases, there was a span of 6 bases. The CDR3 sequence: CAWTRAEAFF. CDR3 nucleotide sequence: TGTGCCTGGACCAGGGCTGAAGCTTTCTTT.

The chain combines TRBV6-5 with TRBJ1-6; no firm D call. This CDR3 region has 14 residues. CDR1 is MNHEY, CDR2 SVGAGI, per germline. Trimming took 0 bases from V and 10 from J, leaving 10 bases between them. In nucleotides, the CDR3 is TGTGCCAGCAGTTACTCATCAGTGTGGTCACCCCTCCACTTT. Amino acid sequence: CASSYSSVWSPLHF.

This clonotype was seen many times. The chain is built from TRBV6-2 or TRBV6-3 and TRBJ1-5; TRBD1 aligns across 8 bases. Looked up from germline, CDR1 is MNHEY and CDR2 is SVGEGT. Trimming cost V 4 bases and J 4 bases; bases outside gene matches: 9. The CDR3 extends over 16 amino acids. CDR3 protein: CASSSIRQGRNQPQHF. The CDR3 DNA reads TGTGCCAGCAGTTCGATCCGACAGGGGCGAAATCAGCCCCAGCATTTT.

The sample holds many counts of this clonotype. The genes are TRBV5-6 and TRBJ2-7, with 9 nucleotides matching TRBD1. The V segment lost 4 bases and the J segment 3 bases; nucleotides outside the gene matches: 5. Germline CDR1 is SGHDT and CDR2 is YYEEEE. The CDR3 spans 14 residues. DNA for the CDR3: TGTGCCAGCAGCCCATGGACAGGGGTCTACGAGCAGTACTTC. Amino acid sequence: CASSPWTGVYEQYF.

This clonotype came up many times. This chain links TRBV15 with TRBJ2-6; D is perhaps TRBD1 (6 bases). The CDR3 loop spans 16 amino acids. Germline CDR1 is LNHNV and CDR2 is YYDKDF (reference sequence). Trimming left V 0 bases short and J 3 bases short, with 9 bases between. Here the CDR3 DNA reads TGTGCCACCAGCAGAGATGAGGGGGATGGGGCCAACGTCCTGACTTTC. Encoded protein: CATSRDEGDGANVLTF.

The J gene is TRBJ1-6, the V gene TRBV6-5; D ambiguous. V was cut by 8 bases and J by 10 bases, with 15 bases left in between. Germline V CDR1 and CDR2: MNHEY, SVGAGI. The CDR3 contains 13 residues. CDR3 protein: CASRDPERSPLHF. CDR3 in DNA: TGTGCCAGCCGGGATCCAGAGAGGTCACCCCTCCACTTT.